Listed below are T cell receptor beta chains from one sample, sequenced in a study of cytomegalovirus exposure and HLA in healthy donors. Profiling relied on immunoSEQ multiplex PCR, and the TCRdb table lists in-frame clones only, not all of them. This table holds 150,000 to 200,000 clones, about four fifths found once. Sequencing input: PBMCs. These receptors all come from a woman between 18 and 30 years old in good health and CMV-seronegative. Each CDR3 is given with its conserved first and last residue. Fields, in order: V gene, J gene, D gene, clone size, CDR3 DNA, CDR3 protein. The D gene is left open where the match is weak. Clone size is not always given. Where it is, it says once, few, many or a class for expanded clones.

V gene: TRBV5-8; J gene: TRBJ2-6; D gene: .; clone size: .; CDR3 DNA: TGTGCCAGCAGCTTGTCCTCCCAGCGTTGGGCCAACGTCCTGACTTTC; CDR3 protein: CASSLSSQRWANVLTF
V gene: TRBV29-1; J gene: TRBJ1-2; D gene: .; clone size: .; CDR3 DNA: TGCAGCGTCGCCACTTTTGGGGGGGAATATGGCTACACCTTC; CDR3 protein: CSVATFGGEYGYTF
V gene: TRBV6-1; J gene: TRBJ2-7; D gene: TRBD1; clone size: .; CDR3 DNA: TGTGCGGCTCGGGACAGGGGCGGGATTGGGGAGCAGTACTTC; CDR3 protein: CAARDRGGIGEQYF
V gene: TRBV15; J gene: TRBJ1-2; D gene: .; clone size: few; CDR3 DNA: TGTGCCACCAGCAGATTTATCCGTAGGGGTCTAACGAACTATGGCTACACCTTC; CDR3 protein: CATSRFIRRGLTNYGYTF
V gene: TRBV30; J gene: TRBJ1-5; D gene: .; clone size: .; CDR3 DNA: TGTGCCTGCGGCGGAGAGGGTCAGCCCCAGCATTTT; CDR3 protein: CACGGEGQPQHF
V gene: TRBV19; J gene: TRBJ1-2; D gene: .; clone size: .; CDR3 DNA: TGTGCCAGTAGTATAACGAGGGATTCTAACTATGGCTACACCTTC; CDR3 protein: CASSITRDSNYGYTF
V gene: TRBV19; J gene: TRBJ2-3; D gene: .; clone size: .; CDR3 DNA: TGTGCCAGTAGTATGGGGGCGGAGCGGACAGATACGCAGTATTTT; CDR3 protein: CASSMGAERTDTQYF
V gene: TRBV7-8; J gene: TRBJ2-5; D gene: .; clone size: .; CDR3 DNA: TGTGCCAGCAGCTTAGATCTAGCGCACCCGCAAGAGACCCAGTACTTC; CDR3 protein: CASSLDLAHPQETQYF
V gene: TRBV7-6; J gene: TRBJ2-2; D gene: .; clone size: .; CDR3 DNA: TGTGCCAGCAGCTCAGGGACAAAAACCGGGGAGCTGTTTTTT; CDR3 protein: CASSSGTKTGELFF
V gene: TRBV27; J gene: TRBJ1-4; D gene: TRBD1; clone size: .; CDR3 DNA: TGTGCCAGCAGTCCGACAGGGCCAAGAGGTGAAAAACTGTTTTTT; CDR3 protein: CASSPTGPRGEKLFF
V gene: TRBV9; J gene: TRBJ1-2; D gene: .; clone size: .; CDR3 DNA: TGTGCCAGCAGCGTAGGAACCGGGACACGCTATGGCTACACCTTC; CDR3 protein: CASSVGTGTRYGYTF
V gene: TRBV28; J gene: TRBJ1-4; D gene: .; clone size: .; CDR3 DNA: TGTGCCAGCAGCTTACAGGGAATGGGTGAAAAACTGTTTTTT; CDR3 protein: CASSLQGMGEKLFF
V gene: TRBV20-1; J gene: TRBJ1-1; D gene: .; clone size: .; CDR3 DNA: TGCAGTGCTAGCGGGAACACTGAAGCTTTCTTT; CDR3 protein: CSASGNTEAFF
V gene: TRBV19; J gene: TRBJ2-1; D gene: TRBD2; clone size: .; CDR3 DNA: TGTGCCACGCGGGGGTACAATGAGCAGTTCTTC; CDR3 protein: CATRGYNEQFF
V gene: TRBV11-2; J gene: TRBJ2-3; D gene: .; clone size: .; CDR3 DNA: TGTGCCAGCAGCTTAGCCAGTCTCCCCAGTGTTACGCAGTATTTT; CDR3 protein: CASSLASLPSVTQYF
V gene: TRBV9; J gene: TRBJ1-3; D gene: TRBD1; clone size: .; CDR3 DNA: TGTGCCAGCAGCGCAGCTCCAGGGGGAGCTGGAAACACCATATATTTT; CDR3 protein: CASSAAPGGAGNTIYF
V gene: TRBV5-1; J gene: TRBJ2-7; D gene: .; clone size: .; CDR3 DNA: TGCGCCAGCAGCTTGGCTGGTTTGGCGGCTTTCTACGAGCAGTACTTC; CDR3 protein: CASSLAGLAAFYEQYF